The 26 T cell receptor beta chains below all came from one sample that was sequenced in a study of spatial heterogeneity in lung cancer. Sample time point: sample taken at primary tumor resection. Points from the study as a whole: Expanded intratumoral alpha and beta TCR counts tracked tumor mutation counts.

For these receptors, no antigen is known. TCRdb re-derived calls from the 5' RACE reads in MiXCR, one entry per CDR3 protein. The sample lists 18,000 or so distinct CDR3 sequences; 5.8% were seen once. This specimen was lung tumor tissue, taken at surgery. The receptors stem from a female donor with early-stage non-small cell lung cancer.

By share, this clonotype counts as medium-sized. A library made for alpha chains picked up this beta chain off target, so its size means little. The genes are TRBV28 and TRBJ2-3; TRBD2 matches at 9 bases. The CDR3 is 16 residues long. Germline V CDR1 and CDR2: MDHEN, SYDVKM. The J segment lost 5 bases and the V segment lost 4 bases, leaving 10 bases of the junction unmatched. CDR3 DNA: TGTGCCAGCAGTTCCTTTCGCGGGAGGGCCCGAGATACGCAGTATTTT. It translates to CASSSFRGRARDTQYF.

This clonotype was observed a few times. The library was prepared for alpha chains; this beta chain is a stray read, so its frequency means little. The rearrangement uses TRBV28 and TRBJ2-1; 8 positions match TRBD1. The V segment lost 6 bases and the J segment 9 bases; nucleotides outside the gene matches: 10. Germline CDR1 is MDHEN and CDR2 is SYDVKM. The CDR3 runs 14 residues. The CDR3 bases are TGTGCCAGCAGCCGGGGACAGGCTCGCGGTGAGCAGTTCTTC. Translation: CASSRGQARGEQFF.

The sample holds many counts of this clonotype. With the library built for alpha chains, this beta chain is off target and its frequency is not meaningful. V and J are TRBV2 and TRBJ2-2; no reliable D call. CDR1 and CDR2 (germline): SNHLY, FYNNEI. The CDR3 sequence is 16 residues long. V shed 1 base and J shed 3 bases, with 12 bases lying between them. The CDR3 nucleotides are TGTGCCAGCAGTGAAGGGCGGTGGGGTGACACCGGGGAGCTGTTTTTT. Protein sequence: CASSEGRWGDTGELFF.

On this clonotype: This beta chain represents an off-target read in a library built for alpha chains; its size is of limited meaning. The CDR3 nucleotides are TGCGCCAGCAGCCACCGGGACAGGGGGCCGGTTGAGACCCAGTACTTC. Translated, it gives CASSHRDRGPVETQYF. J is TRBJ2-5 and V is TRBV5-1, with 12 bases fitting TRBD1. Losses at the gene ends were 4 bases for V and 5 bases for J; bases not matched to a gene: 9. Germline CDR1 and CDR2: SGHRS and YFSETQ. CDR3 length: 16 amino acids.

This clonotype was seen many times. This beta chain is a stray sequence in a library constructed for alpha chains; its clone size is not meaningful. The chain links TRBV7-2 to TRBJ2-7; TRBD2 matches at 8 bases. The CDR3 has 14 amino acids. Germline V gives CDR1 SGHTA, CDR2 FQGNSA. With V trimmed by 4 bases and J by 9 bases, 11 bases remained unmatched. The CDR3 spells CASSSGTSKFVQYF. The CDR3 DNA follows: TGTGCCAGCAGCTCCGGGACTAGTAAATTTGTGCAGTACTTC. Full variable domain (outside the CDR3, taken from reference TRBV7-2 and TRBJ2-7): GAGVSQSPSNKVTEKGKDVELRCDPISGHTALYWYRQSLGQGLEFLIYFQGNSAPDKSGLPSDRFSAERTGGSVSTLTIQRTQQEDSAVYLCASSSGTSKFVQYFGPGTRLTVT.

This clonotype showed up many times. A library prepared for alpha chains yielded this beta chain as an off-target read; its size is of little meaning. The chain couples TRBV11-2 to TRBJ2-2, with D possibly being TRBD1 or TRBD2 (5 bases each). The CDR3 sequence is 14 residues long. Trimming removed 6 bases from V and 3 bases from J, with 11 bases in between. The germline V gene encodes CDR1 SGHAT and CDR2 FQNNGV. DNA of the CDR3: TGTGCCAGCAGGACGGGGACCTACACCGGGGAGCTGTTTTTT. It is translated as CASRTGTYTGELFF.

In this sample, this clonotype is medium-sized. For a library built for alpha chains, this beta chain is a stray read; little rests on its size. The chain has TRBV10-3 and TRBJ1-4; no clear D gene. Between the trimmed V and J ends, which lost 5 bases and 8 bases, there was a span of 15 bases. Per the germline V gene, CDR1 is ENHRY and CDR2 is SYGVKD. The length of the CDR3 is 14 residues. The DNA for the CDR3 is TGTGCCATCAGTCCCACTCAGGCGGGGGAAAAACTGTTTTTT. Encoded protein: CAISPTQAGEKLFF.

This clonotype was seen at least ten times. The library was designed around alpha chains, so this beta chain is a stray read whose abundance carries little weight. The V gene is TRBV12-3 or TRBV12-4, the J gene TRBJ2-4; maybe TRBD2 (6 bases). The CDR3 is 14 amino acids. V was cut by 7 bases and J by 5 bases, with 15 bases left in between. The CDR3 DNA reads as TGTGCCAGCACCTCCGCGGGACGTCAAAACATTCAGTACTTC. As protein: CASTSAGRQNIQYF.

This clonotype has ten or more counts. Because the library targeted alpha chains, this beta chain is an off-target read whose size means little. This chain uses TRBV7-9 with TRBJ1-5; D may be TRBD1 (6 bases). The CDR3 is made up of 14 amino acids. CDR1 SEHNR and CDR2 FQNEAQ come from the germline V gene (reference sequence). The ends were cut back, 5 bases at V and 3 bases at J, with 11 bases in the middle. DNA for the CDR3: TGTGCCAGCAGCCCAGGGGTTTCCAATCAGCCCCAGCATTTT. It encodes CASSPGVSNQPQHF.

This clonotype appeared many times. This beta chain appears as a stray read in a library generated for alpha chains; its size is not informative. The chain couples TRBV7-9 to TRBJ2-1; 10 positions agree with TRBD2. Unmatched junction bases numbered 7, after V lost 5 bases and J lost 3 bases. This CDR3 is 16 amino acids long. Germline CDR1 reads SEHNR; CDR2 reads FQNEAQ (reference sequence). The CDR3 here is CASSEGLARLYNEQFF. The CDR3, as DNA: TGTGCCAGCAGCGAGGGACTAGCGAGACTCTACAATGAGCAGTTCTTC.

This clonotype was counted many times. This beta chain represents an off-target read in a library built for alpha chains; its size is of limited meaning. This CDR3 is CAYRLGQYGRYTF. CDR3 coding DNA: TGTGCCTACCGGCTGGGGCAGTATGGGCGCTACACCTTC. V usage is TRBV30 and J usage is TRBJ1-2, with D maybe TRBD1 (5 bases). This CDR3 comprises 13 residues. V lost 7 bases and J 9 bases, leaving 21 bases between the germline ends. The V gene's germline CDR1 is GTSNPN and CDR2 SVGIG (reference sequence).

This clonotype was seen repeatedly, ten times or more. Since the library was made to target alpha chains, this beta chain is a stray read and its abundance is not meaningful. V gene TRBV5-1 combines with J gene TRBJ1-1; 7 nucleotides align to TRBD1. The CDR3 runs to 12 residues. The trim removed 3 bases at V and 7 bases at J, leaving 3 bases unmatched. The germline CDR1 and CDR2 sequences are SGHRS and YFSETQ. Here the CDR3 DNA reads TGCGCCAGCAGCTGGGGACAGAGTGAAGCTTTCTTT. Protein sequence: CASSWGQSEAFF. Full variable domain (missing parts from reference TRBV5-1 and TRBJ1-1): KAGVTQTPRYLIKTRGQQVTLSCSPISGHRSVSWYQQTPGQGLQFLFEYFSETQRNKGNFPGRFSGRQFSNSRSEMNVSTLELGDSALYLCASSWGQSEAFFGQGTRLTVV.

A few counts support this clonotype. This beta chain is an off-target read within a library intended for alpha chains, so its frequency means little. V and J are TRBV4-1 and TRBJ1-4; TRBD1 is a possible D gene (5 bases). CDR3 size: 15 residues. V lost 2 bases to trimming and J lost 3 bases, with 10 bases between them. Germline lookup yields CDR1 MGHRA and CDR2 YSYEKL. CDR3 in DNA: TGCGCCAGCAGCCAAAGGGGCGACGCTAATGAAAAACTGTTTTTT. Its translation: CASSQRGDANEKLFF.

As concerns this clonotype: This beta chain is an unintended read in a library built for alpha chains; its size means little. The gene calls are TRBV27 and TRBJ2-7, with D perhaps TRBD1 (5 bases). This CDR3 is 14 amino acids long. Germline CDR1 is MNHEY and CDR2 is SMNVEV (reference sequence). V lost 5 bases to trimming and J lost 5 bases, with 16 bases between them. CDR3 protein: CASSPRTYTDEQYF. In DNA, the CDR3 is TGTGCCAGCAGTCCCAGGACATATACGGACGAGCAGTACTTC.

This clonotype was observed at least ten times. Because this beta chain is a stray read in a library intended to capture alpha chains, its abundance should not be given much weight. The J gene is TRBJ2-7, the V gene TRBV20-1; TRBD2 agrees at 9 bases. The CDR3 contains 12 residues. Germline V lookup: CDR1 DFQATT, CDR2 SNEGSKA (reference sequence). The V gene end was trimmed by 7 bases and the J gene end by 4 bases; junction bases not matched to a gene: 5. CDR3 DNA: TGCAGTGGCGGGAGGGCCACTTACGAGCAGTACTTC. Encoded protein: CSGGRATYEQYF.

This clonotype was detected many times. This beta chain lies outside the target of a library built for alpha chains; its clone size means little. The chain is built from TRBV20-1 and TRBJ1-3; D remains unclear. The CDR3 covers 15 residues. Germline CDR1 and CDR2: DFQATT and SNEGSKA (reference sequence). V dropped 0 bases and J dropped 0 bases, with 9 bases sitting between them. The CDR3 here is CSARDYADSGNTIYF. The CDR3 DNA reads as TGCAGTGCTAGAGATTACGCTGACTCTGGAAACACCATATATTTT.

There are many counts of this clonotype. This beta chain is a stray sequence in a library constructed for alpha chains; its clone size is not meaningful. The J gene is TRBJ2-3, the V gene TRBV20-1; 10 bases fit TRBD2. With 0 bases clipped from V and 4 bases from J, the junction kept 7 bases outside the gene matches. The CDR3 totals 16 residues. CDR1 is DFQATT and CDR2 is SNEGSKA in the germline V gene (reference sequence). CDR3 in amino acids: CSARDLLAGEADTQYF. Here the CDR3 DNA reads TGCAGTGCTAGAGACCTCCTAGCGGGAGAAGCAGATACGCAGTATTTT.

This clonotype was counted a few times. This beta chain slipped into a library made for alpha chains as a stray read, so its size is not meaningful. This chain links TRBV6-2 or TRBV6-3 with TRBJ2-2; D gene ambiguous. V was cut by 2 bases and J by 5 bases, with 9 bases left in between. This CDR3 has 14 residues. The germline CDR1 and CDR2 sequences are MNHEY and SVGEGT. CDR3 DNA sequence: TGTGCCAGCAGTTACGCTCGGCGGACCGGGGAGCTGTTTTTT. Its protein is CASSYARRTGELFF.

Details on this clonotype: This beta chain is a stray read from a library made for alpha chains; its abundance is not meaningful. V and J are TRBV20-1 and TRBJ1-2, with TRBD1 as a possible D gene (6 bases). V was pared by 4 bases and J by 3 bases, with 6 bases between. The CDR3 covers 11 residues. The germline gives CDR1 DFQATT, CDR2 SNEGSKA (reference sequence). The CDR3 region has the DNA TGCAGTGCTACAGGGGACTATGGCTACACCTTC. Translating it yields CSATGDYGYTF.

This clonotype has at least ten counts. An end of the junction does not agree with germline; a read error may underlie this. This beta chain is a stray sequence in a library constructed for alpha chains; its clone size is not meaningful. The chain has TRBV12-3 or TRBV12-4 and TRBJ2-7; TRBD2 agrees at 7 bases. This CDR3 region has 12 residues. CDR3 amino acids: CASSLPGGSEHF. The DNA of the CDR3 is TGTGCCAGCAGTTTACCGGGCGGGAGTGAGCACTTC.

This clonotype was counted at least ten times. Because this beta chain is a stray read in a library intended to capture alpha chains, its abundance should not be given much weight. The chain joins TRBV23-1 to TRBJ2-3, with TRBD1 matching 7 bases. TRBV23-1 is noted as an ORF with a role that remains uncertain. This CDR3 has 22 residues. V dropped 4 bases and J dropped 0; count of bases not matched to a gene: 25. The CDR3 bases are TGCGCCAGCAGTCTCCACGGCACCGGGACAGACTGGGTTAGGCCGAGCACAGATACGCAGTATTTT. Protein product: CASSLHGTGTDWVRPSTDTQYF.

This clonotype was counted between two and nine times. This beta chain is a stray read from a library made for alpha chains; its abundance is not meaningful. The DNA for the CDR3 is TGTGCCAGCAGCTCCCGACCCTCCGGGGCAGATACGCAGTATTTT. This encodes CASSSRPSGADTQYF. The chain couples TRBV9 to TRBJ2-3; a possible D gene is TRBD2 (5 bases). V lost 4 bases and J lost 4, with 16 bases in between. The CDR3 runs to 15 residues. The germline V gene has CDR1 SGDLS and CDR2 YYNGEE.

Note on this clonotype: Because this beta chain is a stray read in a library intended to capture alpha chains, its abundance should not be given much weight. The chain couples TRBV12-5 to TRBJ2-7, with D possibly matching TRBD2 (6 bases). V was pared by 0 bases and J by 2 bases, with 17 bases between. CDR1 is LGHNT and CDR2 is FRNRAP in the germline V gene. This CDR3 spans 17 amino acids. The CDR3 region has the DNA TGTGCTAGTGGTTTGGTACCCGCCTGGAGGGGTGCCTACGAGCAGTACTTC. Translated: CASGLVPAWRGAYEQYF.

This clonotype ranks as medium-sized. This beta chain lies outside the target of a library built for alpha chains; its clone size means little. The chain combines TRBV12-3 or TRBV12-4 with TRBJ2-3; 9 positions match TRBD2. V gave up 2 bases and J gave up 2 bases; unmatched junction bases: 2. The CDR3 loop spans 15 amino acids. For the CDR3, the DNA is TGTGCCAGCAGTTTAATAGCGGGAGTCACAGATACGCAGTATTTT. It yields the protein CASSLIAGVTDTQYF.

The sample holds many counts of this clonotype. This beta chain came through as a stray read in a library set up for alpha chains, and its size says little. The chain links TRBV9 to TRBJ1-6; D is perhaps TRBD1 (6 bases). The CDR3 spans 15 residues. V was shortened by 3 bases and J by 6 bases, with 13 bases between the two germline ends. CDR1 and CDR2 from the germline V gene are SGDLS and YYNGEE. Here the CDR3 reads CASSGGGRSNSPLHF. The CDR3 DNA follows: TGTGCCAGCAGCGGAGGGGGGCGCAGTAATTCACCCCTCCACTTT. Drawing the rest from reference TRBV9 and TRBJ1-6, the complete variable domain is DSGVTQTPKHLITATGQRVTLRCSPRSGDLSVYWYQQSLDQGLQFLIQYYNGEERAKGNILERFSAQQFPDLHSELNLSSLELGDSALYFCASSGGGRSNSPLHFGNGTRLTVT.

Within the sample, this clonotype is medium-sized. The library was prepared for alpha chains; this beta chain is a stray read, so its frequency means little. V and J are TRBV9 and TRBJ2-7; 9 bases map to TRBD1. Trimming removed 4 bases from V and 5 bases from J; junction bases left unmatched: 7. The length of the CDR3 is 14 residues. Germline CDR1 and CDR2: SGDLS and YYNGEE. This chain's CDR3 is CASSPGTGPDEQYF. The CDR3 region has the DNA TGTGCCAGCAGCCCAGGGACAGGGCCGGACGAGCAGTACTTC.